Below are 27 T cell receptor beta chains sequenced from a single sample in a study of shared clonotypes between healthy human individuals. Measured with immunoSEQ multiplex PCR; TCRdb has only the in-frame clones, and not every one. Among more than 2 million clones, 85% to 95% were seen once, and the ten largest hold 0.13%. The material sequenced was naive CD4+ T cells sorted from blood. Documented subset: CD45RA+ positively selected. These TCRs come from a man between 18 and 35 years old in good health.

V usage is TRBV7-9 and J usage is TRBJ2-3; 7 bases fit TRBD2. Trimming took 1 base from V and 2 from J; bases not matched to a gene: 6. The CDR3 is made up of 16 amino acids. The germline CDR1 and CDR2 sequences are SEHNR and FQNEAQ (reference sequence). For the CDR3, the DNA is TGTGCCAGCAGCTTAGAAGGCGGGAGATCCACAGATACGCAGTATTTT. Amino acids: CASSLEGGRSTDTQYF.

The V and J genes are TRBV5-6 and TRBJ2-5, with 10 bases aligning to TRBD2. Looked up from germline, CDR1 is SGHDT and CDR2 is YYEEEE. Trimming took 4 bases from V and 9 from J; bases not matched to a gene: 12. The CDR3 has 15 amino acids. This chain's CDR3 is CASSLGRLAGAAQYF. The CDR3 DNA reads TGTGCCAGCAGCCTCGGTAGGCTAGCGGGGGCGGCCCAGTACTTC.

The chain combines TRBV25-1 with TRBJ2-5; D possibly corresponds to TRBD1 (6 bases). The CDR3 extends over 15 amino acids. Germline V gene sequence: CDR1 MGHDK, CDR2 SYGVNS. V lost 3 bases to trimming and J lost 1 base, with 12 bases between them. The CDR3 here is CASSEFRRGQETQYF. In nucleotides, the CDR3 is TGTGCCAGCAGTGAGTTTCGCAGGGGCCAAGAGACCCAGTACTTC. Using reference TRBV25-1 and TRBJ2-5 for the parts outside the CDR3, the full variable domain is EADIYQTPRYLVIGTGKKITLECSQTMGHDKMYWYQQDPGMELHLIHYSYGVNSTEKGDLSSESTVSRIRTEHFPLTLESARPSHTSQYLCASSEFRRGQETQYFGPGTRLLVL.

The chain joins TRBV27 to TRBJ2-1, with TRBD2 identical over 15 bases. The CDR3 length is 16 residues. V lost 6 bases to trimming and J lost 7 bases; unmatched junction nucleotides: 7. Germline CDR1 and CDR2: MNHEY and SMNVEV (reference sequence). The CDR3 coding sequence is TGTGCCAGCAGCAAGGGACTAGCGGGAGGAAAAAATGAGCAGTTCTTC. This sequence encodes CASSKGLAGGKNEQFF.

This chain links TRBV5-6 with TRBJ1-3; D not resolved. Germline values: CDR1 SGHDT, CDR2 YYEEEE. The ends were cut back, 4 bases at V and 5 bases at J, with 22 bases in the middle. This CDR3 has 17 residues. CDR3 DNA sequence: TGTGCCAGCAGCCCGACCTTTGAGGGCCCCCGGAGAAACACCATATATTTT. Amino acids: CASSPTFEGPRRNTIYF.

This chain joins TRBV28 and TRBJ1-6; 8 bases fit TRBD1. Unmatched junction bases numbered 10, after V lost 6 bases and J lost 9 bases. CDR1 and CDR2 from the germline V gene are MDHEN and SYDVKM. This CDR3 contains 15 residues. This chain's CDR3 is CASSQGALNSSPLHF. In DNA, the CDR3 is TGTGCCAGCAGCCAGGGGGCGCTCAATAGTTCACCCCTCCACTTT.

The chain combines TRBV19 with TRBJ2-3; 11 bases match TRBD1. This CDR3 comprises 16 residues. CDR1 and CDR2 from the germline V gene are LNHDA and SQIVND (reference sequence). V gave up 5 bases and J gave up 4 bases; unmatched junction bases: 8. This chain's CDR3 is CASSLGQGAWSDTQYF. DNA for the CDR3: TGTGCCAGTAGTCTCGGACAGGGGGCATGGTCAGATACGCAGTATTTT.

The chain combines TRBV7-2 with TRBJ2-5; D perhaps matches TRBD2 (6 bases). Germline loops: CDR1 SGHTA, CDR2 FQGNSA. There are 13 residues in the CDR3. Trimming pared 5 bases from V and 5 bases from J, leaving 12 bases between. The CDR3 reads CASSLTSFETQYF. The CDR3 nucleotides are TGTGCCAGCAGCCTTACTAGCTTTGAGACCCAGTACTTC.

This chain connects TRBV29-1 to TRBJ2-4, with D tentatively TRBD1 (5 bases). V dropped 3 bases and J dropped 6 bases, with 15 bases sitting between them. The CDR3 totals 14 residues. CDR1 SQVTM and CDR2 ANQGSEA come from the germline V gene. Here the CDR3 reads CSVEGQGGGNIQYF. In nucleotides, the CDR3 is TGCAGCGTTGAGGGTCAGGGTGGTGGAAACATTCAGTACTTC.

This rearrangement joins TRBV5-8 to TRBJ2-7; a possible D gene is TRBD2 (5 bases). CDR1 is SGHTS and CDR2 is YDEGEE in the germline V gene. The CDR3 runs to 14 residues. Trimming left V 5 bases short and J 4 bases short, with 16 bases between. The CDR3 protein is CASSEGSHPYEQYF. As DNA, the CDR3 is TGTGCCAGCAGTGAGGGTTCCCACCCGTACGAGCAGTACTTC.

The chain employs TRBV30 and TRBJ2-7; the match to TRBD1 covers 9 bases. Looked up from germline, CDR1 is GTSNPN and CDR2 is SVGIG (reference sequence). The J segment lost 6 bases and the V segment lost 7 bases, leaving 16 bases of the junction unmatched. The CDR3 length is 15 residues. CDR3 coding DNA: TGTGCCTTCACCCGTTCTACCGGGACAGGGCGCGAGCAGTACTTC. Its protein product is CAFTRSTGTGREQYF.

The V call is TRBV19, the J call TRBJ1-2; D is unclear. The V end was cut by 8 bases, the J end by 5 bases, with 15 bases between. The CDR3 consists of 13 residues. The V gene's germline CDR1 is LNHDA and CDR2 SQIVND (reference sequence). CDR3 sequence reads: CASGTGGRYGYTF. The CDR3 DNA follows: TGTGCCAGTGGTACGGGAGGAAGGTATGGCTACACCTTC. Filled out from reference TRBV19 and TRBJ1-2, the complete variable domain reads DGGITQSPKYLFRKEGQNVTLSCEQNLNHDAMYWYRQDPGQGLRLIYYSQIVNDFQKGDIAEGYSVSREKKESFPLTVTSAQKNPTAFYLCASGTGGRYGYTFGSGTRLTVV.

V usage is TRBV2 and J usage is TRBJ1-1; no firm D call. Germline lookup yields CDR1 SNHLY and CDR2 FYNNEI. CDR3 size: 12 residues. V was clipped by 6 bases and J by 1 base, with 6 bases between them. Written as DNA, the CDR3 is TGTGCCAGCAGGGATCAGAACACTGAAGCTTTCTTT. Amino acids: CASRDQNTEAFF.

CDR3 amino acids: CASSLTYSLGNEKLFF. CDR3 DNA: TGCGCCAGCAGCTTGACGTACAGCCTCGGTAATGAAAAACTGTTTTTT. V usage is TRBV5-1 and J usage is TRBJ1-4, with unresolved D. Trimming cost V 1 base and J 4 bases, with 14 bases left between them. The germline gives CDR1 SGHRS, CDR2 YFSETQ. This CDR3 contains 16 residues.

V gene TRBV6-1 combines with J gene TRBJ1-5; D not resolved. CDR1 and CDR2 from the germline V gene are MNHNS and SASEGT. Trimming pared 4 bases from V and 4 bases from J, leaving 8 bases between. The CDR3 loop spans 13 amino acids. The CDR3 nucleotides are TGTGCCAGCAGTGGTCTGGAGAATCAGCCCCAGCATTTT. Protein: CASSGLENQPQHF.

As to this clone: Other nucleotide sequences from this sample produce the same CDR3. The V gene is TRBV11-1, the J gene TRBJ2-2; D might be TRBD2 (6 bases). The CDR3 is made up of 13 amino acids. V lost 3 bases, J lost 5 bases, and 7 bases lay in between. Germline V lookup: CDR1 SGHAT, CDR2 FQDESV (reference sequence). CDR3 sequence (DNA): TGTGCCAGCAGCTTGGGGGGTACCGGGGAGCTGTTTTTT. This gives the protein CASSLGGTGELFF.

The chain couples TRBV29-1 to TRBJ2-7; D unclear. V shed 3 bases and J shed 0 bases, with 9 bases lying between them. Germline V CDR1 and CDR2: SQVTM, ANQGSEA. The CDR3 extends over 13 amino acids. CDR3 residues: CSVELDLSYEQYF. The CDR3 bases are TGCAGCGTTGAGTTGGACCTCTCCTACGAGCAGTACTTC.

The V gene is TRBV6-1, the J gene TRBJ2-5; D possibly matches TRBD1 or TRBD2 (6 bases each). Trimming shortened V by 5 bases and J by 0 bases, and 10 bases separated the two germline ends. The CDR3 length is 14 residues. Germline V gene sequence: CDR1 MNHNS, CDR2 SASEGT. CDR3 bases: TGTGCCAGCAGTTGGAGGGGGAACCAAGAGACCCAGTACTTC. Translated: CASSWRGNQETQYF.

V gene TRBV7-3 combines with J gene TRBJ2-7, with D possibly matching TRBD1 (6 bases). Trimming stripped 6 bases from V and 5 bases from J, with 11 bases between. Germline lookup yields CDR1 SGHTA and CDR2 FQGTGA. The CDR3 spans 12 residues. CDR3 coding DNA: TGTGCCAGCAGAAACACAGGGCACGAGCAGTACTTC. Residues: CASRNTGHEQYF.

This sequence joins TRBV9 and TRBJ2-2; D unclear. CDR3 size: 13 residues. The germline CDR1 and CDR2 sequences are SGDLS and YYNGEE. V was clipped by 2 bases and J by 7 bases, with 9 bases between them. CDR3 loop: CASSVHLGGELFF. The DNA of the CDR3 is TGTGCCAGCAGCGTTCACCTCGGCGGGGAGCTGTTTTTT.

This clone has a single count. The V and J genes are TRBV4-3 and TRBJ1-5, with D tentatively TRBD1 (6 bases). The length of the CDR3 is 16 residues. The germline CDR1 and CDR2 sequences are LGHNA and YSLEER. V lost 0 bases and J 0 bases, leaving 9 bases between the germline ends. CDR3 nucleotides: TGCGCCAGCAGCCAAGAGAGGGGGTTTAGCAATCAGCCCCAGCATTTT. As protein: CASSQERGFSNQPQHF.

The gene calls are TRBV7-2 and TRBJ1-3; TRBD1 matches at 7 bases. Germline-derived CDR1 and CDR2 are SGHTA and FQGNSA. The length of the CDR3 is 17 residues. V was clipped by 5 bases and J by 2 bases; unmatched bases: 12. The CDR3 reads CASSLPRGGVTGNTIYF. The CDR3 bases are TGTGCCAGCAGCCTACCCAGGGGGGGCGTAACTGGAAACACCATATATTTT.

V gene TRBV30 combines with J gene TRBJ2-7; 8 positions match TRBD2. Germline CDR1 reads GTSNPN; CDR2 reads SVGIG (reference sequence). This CDR3 is built from 12 residues. Germline trimming cut 2 bases from V and 6 bases from J; bases unmatched to any gene: 3. Here the CDR3 reads CAWSKAGGEQYF. DNA of the CDR3: TGTGCCTGGAGTAAGGCGGGGGGCGAGCAGTACTTC.

This clone was seen a handful of times. Other DNA sequences in the same sample also yield this CDR3. This chain links TRBV27 with TRBJ1-6; D may be TRBD1 (5 bases). Trimming cost V 2 bases and J 12 bases, with 5 bases left between them. Looked up from germline, CDR1 is MNHEY and CDR2 is SMNVEV (reference sequence). This CDR3 has 11 residues. CDR3 DNA: TGTGCCAGCAGTTTAGGGGGACCCCTCCACTTT. Translating it yields CASSLGGPLHF.

The chain has TRBV30 and TRBJ1-1; D gene ambiguous. Trimming took 4 bases from V and 2 from J, leaving 11 bases between them. The CDR3 is made up of 13 amino acids. The germline gives CDR1 GTSNPN, CDR2 SVGIG (reference sequence). CDR3 amino acids: CAWTKDYNTEAFF. CDR3 nucleotide sequence: TGTGCCTGGACCAAGGATTACAACACTGAAGCTTTCTTT.

This sequence joins TRBV6-6 and TRBJ2-1, with 9 bases fitting TRBD2. With 6 bases clipped from V and 9 bases from J, the junction kept 3 bases outside the gene matches. The CDR3 covers 12 residues. In germline, CDR1 is MNHNY, CDR2 SVGAGI (reference sequence). The CDR3 sequence: CASRGSGSEQFF. CDR3 nucleotides: TGTGCCAGCAGAGGTAGCGGGAGTGAGCAGTTCTTC.

This clone was recorded once. The chain is built from TRBV5-1 and TRBJ2-7; D is possibly TRBD2 (7 bases). V dropped 4 bases and J dropped 4 bases, with 18 bases sitting between them. The CDR3 length is 15 residues. Germline lookup yields CDR1 SGHRS and CDR2 YFSETQ. CDR3 DNA sequence: TGCGCCAGCAGCGATACGGGACTAAGGGGGTACGAGCAGTACTTC. Translating it yields CASSDTGLRGYEQYF.